The present T cell receptor (beta chain) was sequenced within a study of human T cells and chemical hapten exposure. Germline loops: CDR1 KGHSH, CDR2 LQKENI. This CDR3 has 13 residues. Germline trimming cut 5 bases from V and 4 bases from J; bases unmatched to any gene: 2. Regarding time point: pre-sensitization, week 0. The treatment is: therapeutic diphenylcyclopropenone sensitization with weekly scalp DPC. One entry per CDR3 protein results from TCRdb running MiXCR on the RACE reads. The profile covers approximately 180,000 distinct CDR3 sequences, with under 35% appearing a single time and 2.9% taken by the ten largest.

The clonotype was recovered from a woman aged 25 to 45 with alopecia areata. Some clones in this sample may be carry-over from other donors' samples. The sequences come from whole blood, collected in connection with sensitization to the hapten diphenylcyclopropenone (DPC). The chain recombines TRBV18 with TRBJ2-3, with TRBD1 matching 8 bases. CDR3 sequence: CASSSTGADTQYF. CDR3 in DNA: TGTGCCAGCTCATCGACAGGGGCAGATACGCAGTATTTT. The variable domain in full, with the rest retrieved from reference TRBV18 and TRBJ2-3, is NAGVMQNPRHLVRRRGQEARLRCSPMKGHSHVYWYRQLPEEGLKFMVYLQKENIIDESGMPKERFSAEFPKEGPSILRIQQVVRGDSAAYFCASSSTGADTQYFGPGTRLTVL.